Shown below are 11 T cell receptor beta chains from a single sample sequenced in a study of beta chain features in type 1 diabetes. General observations from the study: Moderate yet significant TCRB CDR3 shortening was seen in Type 1 diabetes patients in all four CD4+ subsets.

Sequenced material consisted of expressed TCRB transcripts (all of the isolated RNA was reverse transcribed). Libraries were prepared by immunoSEQ multiplex PCR; TCRdb keeps only in-frame clonotypes and omits some of them. The sample contains 200,000 to 250,000 clones, approximately 13% of which appear only once. The antigens of these receptors remain unknown. The source material was naive CD4+ T cells from blood. Every receptor here comes from a man aged 25 to 45 with type 1 diabetes.

This clone was detected a few times. The gene calls are TRBV6-6 and TRBJ2-3; 8 positions match TRBD2. Germline loops: CDR1 MNHNY, CDR2 SVGAGI (reference sequence). This CDR3 region has 15 residues. V shed 7 bases, J shed 7 bases, and the junction held 13 bases outside the gene matches. The CDR3 nucleotides read TGTGCCAGCACCAGACTAGCGAATCAGGGTTATACGCAGTATTTT. The encoded protein is CASTRLANQGYTQYF.

The rearrangement links TRBV2 to TRBJ1-4, with TRBD1 as a possible D gene (6 bases). V was cut by 6 bases and J by 8 bases, with 13 bases left in between. Germline V gene data show CDR1 as SNHLY and CDR2 as FYNNEI. The CDR3 totals 13 residues. The CDR3 nucleotides are TGTGCCAGCAGAAGGGACATCGGCGAAAAACTGTTTTTT. Protein sequence: CASRRDIGEKLFF.

This clone was found a few times. This chain connects TRBV18 to TRBJ2-5, with D tentatively TRBD2 (5 bases). The germline V gene has CDR1 KGHSH and CDR2 LQKENI. The CDR3 sequence is 14 residues long. V was shortened by 0 bases and J by 3 bases, with 8 bases between the two germline ends. In DNA, the CDR3 is TGTGCCAGCTCACCACCGGGGAGCGAAGAGACCCAGTACTTC. This sequence encodes CASSPPGSEETQYF.

J is TRBJ2-1 and V is TRBV4-1, with TRBD2 identical over 10 bases. The CDR3 is 16 residues long. With V trimmed by 3 bases and J by 0 bases, 2 bases remained unmatched. The germline V gene has CDR1 MGHRA and CDR2 YSYEKL. The DNA of the CDR3 is TGCGCCAGCAGCCATCTAGCGGGAGTCTCCTACAATGAGCAGTTCTTC. Translating gives CASSHLAGVSYNEQFF.

A few counts support this clone. The genes are TRBV6-4 and TRBJ1-1, with 8 bases matching TRBD1. The CDR3 has 14 residues. The germline gives CDR1 MRHNA, CDR2 SNTAGT. J was trimmed by 0 bases and V by 6 bases; bases with no gene match: 3. DNA for the CDR3: TGTGCCAGCAGCGCGACAGGGGTGAACACTGAAGCTTTCTTT. Protein product: CASSATGVNTEAFF.

In this sample, this clone turned up a few times. The chain recombines TRBV30 with TRBJ2-7; D might be TRBD2 (5 bases). Germline V gives CDR1 GTSNPN, CDR2 SVGIG (reference sequence). Trimming shortened V by 2 bases and J by 6 bases, and 8 bases separated the two germline ends. The CDR3 is 11 residues long. CDR3 loop: CAWSRSVEQYF. The CDR3 DNA reads as TGTGCCTGGAGTCGTAGCGTCGAGCAGTACTTC.

This clone was detected only a few times. The rearrangement joins TRBV4-1 to TRBJ1-1, with 9 nucleotides matching TRBD1. The J segment lost 3 bases and the V segment lost 1 base, leaving 6 bases of the junction unmatched. The length of the CDR3 is 16 residues. Germline V gives CDR1 MGHRA, CDR2 YSYEKL. The CDR3 nucleotides read TGCGCCAGCAGCCAAGGGGACAGGGCGCTGGACACTGAAGCTTTCTTT. Its protein product is CASSQGDRALDTEAFF.

This clone was recorded a few times. The chain combines TRBV5-6 with TRBJ2-1; 8 positions match TRBD1. V dropped 4 bases and J dropped 4; count of bases not matched to a gene: 7. The CDR3 contains 15 residues. Germline CDR1 reads SGHDT; CDR2 reads YYEEEE. The CDR3 DNA sequence: TGTGCCAGCAGCCGCCGGGACAGGACTTACAATGAGCAGTTCTTC. It yields the protein CASSRRDRTYNEQFF. The variable domain in full, with the rest retrieved from reference TRBV5-6 and TRBJ2-1, is DAGVTQSPTHLIKTRGQQVTLRCSPKSGHDTVSWYQQALGQGPQFIFQYYEEEERQRGNFPDRFSGHQFPNYSSELNVNALLLGDSALYLCASSRRDRTYNEQFFGPGTRLTVL.

This clone came up a few times. Other DNA sequences in the sample encode the same CDR3. The V gene is TRBV5-1, the J gene TRBJ1-1, with TRBD1 matching over 9 bases. Germline CDR1 is SGHRS and CDR2 is YFSETQ. The CDR3 consists of 15 residues. With V trimmed by 0 bases and J by 1 base, 1 base remained unmatched. CDR3 bases: TGCGCCAGCAGCTTGGGGACAGGGGCGAACACTGAAGCTTTCTTT. This gives the protein CASSLGTGANTEAFF.

This chain links TRBV9 with TRBJ2-3, with D perhaps TRBD2 (6 bases). V lost 3 bases, J lost 3 bases, and 11 bases lay in between. This CDR3 has 14 residues. The germline CDR1 and CDR2 sequences are SGDLS and YYNGEE. The CDR3 DNA reads TGTGCCAGCAGCGCTCTAGCGTCTACAGATACGCAGTATTTT. Protein product: CASSALASTDTQYF.

The chain couples TRBV19 to TRBJ2-6; D is ambiguous. Trimming cost V 4 bases and J 0 bases, with 13 bases left between them. The CDR3 length is 17 residues. Germline V gene data show CDR1 as LNHDA and CDR2 as SQIVND (reference sequence). The CDR3 spells CASSKWAGDSGANVLTF. The CDR3 region has the DNA TGTGCCAGTAGTAAATGGGCAGGTGACTCTGGGGCCAACGTCCTGACTTTC.